Listed below are T cell receptor beta chains from one sample, sequenced in a study of CD8+ T cells in alopecia areata. Measured with immunoSEQ multiplex PCR; TCRdb has only the in-frame clones, and not every one. The table includes some 180,000 clones, 63% detected once. Sequencing was performed on CD4+ T cells sorted from blood, taken at week 0. These TCRs come from a human donor with alopecia areata. CDR3s include the opening cysteine and the closing phenylalanine or tryptophan. The order of the fields is V gene, CDR3 length, clone size, J gene, D gene, CDR3 protein, CDR3 DNA. The D gene is left open where the match is weak. A row's size may be missing; if present it is once, few, many or a size class.

V: TRBV29-1; length: 14; size: .; J: TRBJ2-5; D: .; CDR3: CSVDFREGRETQYF; DNA: TGCAGCGTTGACTTCAGAGAAGGACGAGAGACCCAGTACTTC
V: TRBV7-9; length: 13; size: .; J: TRBJ1-2; D: .; CDR3: CASSLSDIYGYTF; DNA: TGTGCCAGCAGCTTGTCGGATATCTATGGCTACACCTTC
V: TRBV30; length: 10; size: .; J: TRBJ1-1; D: .; CDR3: CAWISVEAFF; DNA: TGTGCCTGGATATCGGTGGAAGCTTTCTTT
V: TRBV30; length: 15; size: .; J: TRBJ1-5; D: .; CDR3: CAWSVRGGARQPQHF; DNA: TGTGCCTGGAGTGTACGGGGGGGTGCCCGGCAGCCCCAGCATTTT
V: TRBV7-2; length: 15; size: .; J: TRBJ2-7; D: .; CDR3: CASSVPRTSSYEQYF; DNA: TGTGCCAGCAGCGTCCCCCGGACGAGCTCCTACGAGCAGTACTTC
V: TRBV30; length: 18; size: .; J: TRBJ2-6; D: .; CDR3: CAWSVRVGVDSGANVLTF; DNA: TGTGCCTGGAGTGTGAGAGTGGGGGTAGACTCTGGGGCCAACGTCCTGACTTTC
V: TRBV29-1; length: 12; size: .; J: TRBJ2-3; D: .; CDR3: CSVELGSDTQYF; DNA: TGCAGCGTTGAACTGGGGTCAGATACGCAGTATTTT
V: TRBV2; length: 14; size: .; J: TRBJ2-4; D: TRBD1; CDR3: CASSSRTGMNIQYF; DNA: TGTGCCAGCAGTTCCCGGACAGGGATGAACATTCAGTACTTC
V: TRBV6-5; length: 13; size: .; J: TRBJ1-1; D: .; CDR3: CASSKTMNTEAFF; DNA: TGTGCCAGCAGTAAGACAATGAACACTGAAGCTTTCTTT
V: TRBV5-1; length: 18; size: .; J: TRBJ2-1; D: .; CDR3: CASSLGQYRVRGRNEQFF; DNA: TGCGCCAGCAGCTTGGGACAATACAGGGTTAGGGGTCGCAATGAGCAGTTCTTC
V: TRBV7-9; length: 15; size: .; J: TRBJ1-1; D: .; CDR3: CASSFIGGMNTEAFF; DNA: TGTGCCAGCAGCTTTATTGGAGGGATGAACACTGAAGCTTTCTTT
V: TRBV7-2; length: 17; size: .; J: TRBJ2-1; D: .; CDR3: CASSLASGRGSRNEQFF; DNA: TGTGCCAGCAGCTTAGCGTCAGGGCGGGGATCTCGTAATGAGCAGTTCTTC
V: TRBV2; length: 14; size: .; J: TRBJ2-1; D: TRBD2; CDR3: CASSEWGRGNEQFF; DNA: TGTGCCAGCAGTGAATGGGGGAGGGGTAATGAGCAGTTCTTC
V: TRBV2; length: 14; size: .; J: TRBJ1-2; D: .; CDR3: CASSERAANYGYTF; DNA: TGTGCCAGCAGTGAAAGGGCTGCGAACTATGGCTACACCTTC
V: TRBV7-2; length: 13; size: .; J: TRBJ2-5; D: .; CDR3: CASSLDFQETQYF; DNA: TGTGCCAGCAGCTTAGACTTCCAAGAGACCCAGTACTTC
V: TRBV29-1; length: 12; size: .; J: TRBJ1-2; D: .; CDR3: CSVEKNNYGYTF; DNA: TGCAGCGTTGAAAAAAACAACTATGGCTACACCTTC
V: TRBV29-1; length: 13; size: .; J: TRBJ1-2; D: .; CDR3: CSVPAGGERGYTF; DNA: TGCAGCGTCCCCGCGGGGGGGGAGCGGGGCTACACCTTC
V: TRBV29-1; length: 12; size: .; J: TRBJ1-1; D: .; CDR3: CSVSGFQTEAFF; DNA: TGCAGCGTTTCAGGGTTTCAAACTGAAGCTTTCTTT
V: TRBV25-1; length: 15; size: .; J: TRBJ2-7; D: TRBD1; CDR3: CASSDYRGASYEQYF; DNA: TGTGCCAGCAGTGATTACAGGGGGGCCTCCTACGAGCAGTACTTC
V: TRBV10-3; length: 14; size: few; J: TRBJ1-2; D: TRBD1; CDR3: CAISDQGAVRGYTF; DNA: TGTGCCATCAGTGATCAGGGGGCCGTACGTGGCTACACCTTC
V: TRBV4-3; length: 16; size: few; J: TRBJ2-2; D: .; CDR3: CASSQESAGNTGELFF; DNA: TGCGCCAGCAGCCAAGAATCTGCGGGGAACACCGGGGAGCTGTTTTTT
V: TRBV7-3; length: 14; size: .; J: TRBJ2-2; D: .; CDR3: CASSGASSPGELFF; DNA: TGTGCCAGCAGCGGTGCCTCCTCTCCCGGGGAGCTGTTTTTT
V: TRBV5-1; length: 15; size: .; J: TRBJ2-6; D: .; CDR3: CASSLTRSGANVLTF; DNA: TGCGCCAGCAGCCTGACTAGATCTGGGGCCAACGTCCTGACTTTC
V: TRBV6-1; length: 15; size: .; J: TRBJ2-7; D: TRBD1; CDR3: CASSDRQGTTYEQYF; DNA: TGTGCCAGCAGTGATAGACAGGGGACAACCTACGAGCAGTACTTC
V: TRBV30; length: 11; size: .; J: TRBJ2-1; D: .; CDR3: CAAIRDNEQFF; DNA: TGTGCCGCGATCCGGGACAATGAGCAGTTCTTC
V: TRBV10-3; length: 15; size: .; J: TRBJ1-2; D: TRBD1; CDR3: CAISAPGQGFHGYTF; DNA: TGTGCCATCAGTGCCCCGGGACAGGGGTTCCATGGCTACACCTTC
V: TRBV25-1; length: 13; size: .; J: TRBJ1-1; D: .; CDR3: CASGLTGTTEAFF; DNA: TGTGCCAGCGGTCTAACAGGGACCACTGAAGCTTTCTTT
V: TRBV29-1; length: 14; size: .; J: TRBJ1-2; D: TRBD1; CDR3: CSVLGQGDNYGYTF; DNA: TGCAGCGTCTTGGGACAGGGCGATAACTATGGCTACACCTTC
V: TRBV27; length: 14; size: .; J: TRBJ1-6; D: .; CDR3: CASRRRKTNSPLHF; DNA: TGTGCCAGCAGGCGGAGGAAAACGAATTCACCCCTCCACTTT
V: TRBV7-9; length: 15; size: few; J: TRBJ2-1; D: TRBD2; CDR3: CASSKASGGYNEQFF; DNA: TGTGCCAGCAGCAAAGCTAGCGGGGGGTACAATGAGCAGTTCTTC
V: TRBV29-1; length: 15; size: .; J: TRBJ2-1; D: .; CDR3: CSVEDLEGTYNEQFF; DNA: TGCAGCGTTGAAGATCTAGAGGGAACCTACAATGAGCAGTTCTTC
V: TRBV19; length: 15; size: .; J: TRBJ1-2; D: .; CDR3: CASRLSTGKNYGYTF; DNA: TGTGCCAGTAGGTTGAGCACAGGAAAGAACTATGGCTACACCTTC
V: TRBV7-3; length: 15; size: .; J: TRBJ2-3; D: .; CDR3: CASSSRGEPQDTQYF; DNA: TGTGCCAGCAGCTCCCGCGGGGAACCTCAAGATACGCAGTATTTT
V: TRBV2; length: 12; size: few; J: TRBJ1-5; D: .; CDR3: CASTLEDQPQHF; DNA: TGTGCCAGCACCCTAGAAGATCAGCCCCAGCATTTT
V: TRBV5-1; length: 14; size: few; J: TRBJ2-7; D: TRBD1; CDR3: CASSKDGDRGEQYF; DNA: TGCGCCAGCAGCAAGGACGGGGACAGGGGGGAGCAGTACTTC
V: TRBV5-1; length: 11; size: once; J: TRBJ1-1; D: .; CDR3: CASRLTSEAFF; DNA: TGCGCCAGCAGATTGACGTCTGAAGCTTTCTTT
V: TRBV4-3; length: 15; size: once; J: TRBJ2-3; D: .; CDR3: CASSHFRGAVDTQYF; DNA: TGCGCCAGCAGCCACTTCCGGGGGGCGGTAGATACGCAGTATTTT
V: TRBV2; length: 16; size: .; J: TRBJ2-6; D: .; CDR3: CASIYSRVTGANVLTF; DNA: TGTGCCAGCATTTACTCCAGGGTAACGGGGGCCAACGTCCTGACTTTC
V: TRBV13; length: 16; size: .; J: TRBJ1-6; D: TRBD1; CDR3: CASSLRQGLDNSPLHF; DNA: TGTGCCAGCAGTTTACGACAGGGTTTGGATAATTCACCCCTCCACTTT
V: TRBV28; length: 15; size: .; J: TRBJ2-1; D: TRBD1; CDR3: CASSSNRGSYNEQFF; DNA: TGTGCCAGCAGTTCAAACAGGGGCTCCTACAATGAGCAGTTCTTC